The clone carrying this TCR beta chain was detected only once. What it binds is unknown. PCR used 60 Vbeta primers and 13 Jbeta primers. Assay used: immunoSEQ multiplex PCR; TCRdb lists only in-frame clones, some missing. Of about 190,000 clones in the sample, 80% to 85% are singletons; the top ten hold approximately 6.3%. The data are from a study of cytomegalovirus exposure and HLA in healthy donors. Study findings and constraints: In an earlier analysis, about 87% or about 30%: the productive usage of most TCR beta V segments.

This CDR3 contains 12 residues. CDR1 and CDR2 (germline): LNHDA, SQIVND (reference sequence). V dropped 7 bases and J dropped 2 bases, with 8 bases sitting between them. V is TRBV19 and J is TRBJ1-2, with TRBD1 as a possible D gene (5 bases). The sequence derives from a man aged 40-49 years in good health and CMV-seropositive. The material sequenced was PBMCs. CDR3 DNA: TGTGCCAGTAACGCAGGGAACTATGGCTACACCTTC. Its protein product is CASNAGNYGYTF.